A selection of T cell receptor beta chains follows, all from one sample in a study of T cell changes during pregnancy in multiple sclerosis. Sequencing used immunoSEQ multiplex PCR; TCRdb keeps in-frame clones, though not all of them. This table has around 40,000 clones, roughly 90% appearing once. This sample comprised CD8+ T cells from peripheral blood mononuclear cells, obtained before pregnancy. The receptors stem from a female donor with multiple sclerosis, enrolled in a pregnancy study. CDR3s include the opening cysteine and the closing phenylalanine or tryptophan. Fields, in order: D gene, J gene, V gene, CDR3 protein. D genes are given only for firm matches.

TRBD2 | TRBJ2-7 | TRBV7-9 | CASSLGGGPASYEQYF
NA | TRBJ1-4 | TRBV7-6 | CASSLAGGILEKLFF
NA | TRBJ2-7 | TRBV27 | CASSQRDKGSYEQYF
TRBD1 | TRBJ2-5 | TRBV5-4 | CASSMTGVGETQYF
TRBD2 | TRBJ2-1 | TRBV27 | CASRIAGDNNEQFF
NA | TRBJ1-2 | TRBV2 | CASSEALRPRGYGYTF
TRBD2 | TRBJ2-1 | TRBV28 | CASSPRSGSTYNEQFF
NA | TRBJ2-7 | TRBV7-6 | CASSLESSSLEQYF
NA | TRBJ2-3 | TRBV7-9 | CASSPQSGADYTQYF
TRBD2 | TRBJ2-1 | TRBV10-1 | CASSDPVGGASSYNEQFF
TRBD1 | TRBJ1-2 | TRBV5-1 | CASTGQNYGYTF
NA | TRBJ2-1 | TRBV19 | CASSRGAYNEQFF
TRBD1 | TRBJ2-3 | TRBV13 | CASSEGTGADTQYF
NA | TRBJ2-5 | TRBV2 | CASRDATRAQYF
TRBD2 | TRBJ2-7 | TRBV9 | CASSVDGAGWYEQYF
TRBD2 | TRBJ2-3 | TRBV9 | CASSVVLAGGYPDTQYF
TRBD1 | TRBJ1-4 | TRBV27 | CASSPKSPGQGRNEKLFF
TRBD1 | TRBJ1-2 | TRBV27 | CASSLGGGSGYTF
TRBD2 | TRBJ2-1 | TRBV29-1 | CSVVGLAGGYNEQFF
NA | NA | TRBV30 | CAWTPPWRGGATYEQYF
TRBD1 | TRBJ1-5 | TRBV9 | CASSVTGGDQPQHF
NA | TRBJ2-7 | TRBV27 | CASSLSISYEQYF
NA | TRBJ1-1 | TRBV7-9 | CASSSGGSEAFF
NA | TRBJ1-6 | TRBV9 | CASSVYSSYNSPLHF
NA | TRBJ2-1 | TRBV19 | CASSGERNRDRGGENEQFF
NA | TRBJ1-1 | TRBV13 | CASSSRIGGLNTEAFF
TRBD2 | TRBJ2-5 | TRBV28 | CASAGGPLDFSPQETQYF
TRBD1 | TRBJ2-2 | TRBV27 | CASSYGTGTGELFF
NA | TRBJ2-7 | TRBV10-2 | CASSVGDSYEQYF
TRBD2 | TRBJ2-7 | TRBV4-1 | CASSQGLADSYEQYF
NA | TRBJ2-7 | TRBV7-9 | CASNPGAGEEQYF
TRBD1 | TRBJ1-2 | TRBV2 | CASSEALWDRDYYGYTF
TRBD2 | TRBJ2-2 | TRBV27 | CASSLRLAGGPAGELFF
NA | TRBJ1-2 | TRBV5-1 | CASSFVGPQGGYTF
NA | TRBJ1-6 | TRBV27 | CASSLSARGWPYNSPLHF
TRBD2 | TRBJ2-3 | TRBV7-3 | CAVSAGGPTDTQYF
TRBD1 | TRBJ2-2 | TRBV27 | CASRPGQGVTGELFF
TRBD1 | TRBJ2-5 | TRBV27 | CASIGRWSGQPRETQYF
NA | TRBJ2-7 | TRBV29-1 | CSVVYSTHWEQYF
NA | TRBJ1-3 | TRBV15 | CATSSGHTIYF
NA | TRBJ2-1 | TRBV6-8 | CASSYFGLLDSEQFF
NA | TRBJ2-5 | TRBV30 | CAWGRGGETQYF
TRBD1 | TRBJ1-1 | TRBV4-2 | CASSQEGRGRTEAFF
NA | TRBJ1-3 | TRBV6-1 | CASSNRVTDRNTIYF
NA | TRBJ1-4 | TRBV30 | CAAEGEKLFF
TRBD1 | TRBJ2-2 | TRBV6-5 | CASSYRTGAGELFF
TRBD1 | TRBJ1-2 | TRBV7-9 | CASSPGQGPNYGYTF
TRBD1 | TRBJ2-3 | TRBV5-4 | CASSVGQGLVDTQYF
NA | TRBJ2-2 | TRBV27 | CASSSLQDYLNTGELFF
NA | TRBJ2-7 | TRBV27 | CASSISRGYEQYF
TRBD2 | TRBJ2-7 | TRBV9 | CASSPGLAGKSEQYF
TRBD2 | TRBJ2-5 | TRBV10-3 | CAISDPTSAQETQYF
NA | TRBJ2-7 | TRBV7-9 | CASSFRAGPPYEQYF
TRBD1 | TRBJ1-1 | TRBV18 | CASSPGQGASTEAFF
NA | TRBJ1-2 | TRBV6-1 | CASDSEQGWSGYTF
NA | TRBJ1-1 | TRBV10-3 | CAIKGGGYGTEAFF
NA | TRBJ1-1 | TRBV7-9 | CASSLGANTEAFF
TRBD2 | TRBJ2-7 | TRBV7-9 | CASTRGTSKIHEQYF